This is a list of T cell receptor beta chains from one sample in a study of OX40 agonist ivuxolimab in advanced cancers. Clones were sequenced by immunoSEQ multiplex PCR, and TCRdb holds only the in-frame ones, with some missing. The sample holds 78,000 or so clones, 80% to 95% seen once. The sample consisted of CD4+ or CD8+ T cells sorted from blood, taken in a trial of the OX40 agonist ivuxolimab. The receptors stem from an adult with an advanced solid tumor such as melanoma, head and neck, liver or kidney cancer. Each CDR3 is given with its conserved first and last residue. D genes are given only for firm matches. For some rows the clone size is stated as once, few or many, or as a class when expanded; others skip it.

cdr3_length,d_call,v_call,clone_size,j_call,cdr3_aa,cdr3_nt
15,-,TRBV7-9,few,TRBJ2-2,CASSQGGPNTGELFF,TGTGCCAGCAGCCAGGGGGGTCCGAACACCGGGGAGCTGTTTTTT
14,-,TRBV6-6,-,TRBJ1-3,CASRNGITGNTIYF,TGTGCCAGCAGGAATGGGATTACTGGAAACACCATATATTTT
16,TRBD2,TRBV13,-,TRBJ2-2,CASSWGLAGYTGELFF,TGTGCCAGCAGCTGGGGACTAGCGGGGTACACCGGGGAGCTGTTTTTT
15,-,TRBV6-1,-,TRBJ2-7,CASSDAARGTYEQYF,TGTGCCAGCAGTGACGCCGCCAGGGGCACCTACGAGCAGTACTTC
17,-,TRBV7-2,-,TRBJ2-1,CASTTDTTFSSYNEQFF,TGTGCCAGCACGACGGATACAACCTTCAGCTCCTACAATGAGCAGTTCTTC
13,-,TRBV6-1,once,TRBJ2-7,CASSGRRGYEQYF,TGTGCCAGCAGTGGTCGCCGGGGCTACGAGCAGTACTTC
14,-,TRBV27,once,TRBJ2-1,CASSLMASKNEQFF,TGTGCCAGCAGTTTAATGGCTAGTAAAAATGAGCAGTTCTTC
16,-,TRBV5-4,-,TRBJ2-3,CASSPNPGKSTDTQYF,TGTGCCAGCAGCCCGAACCCAGGGAAGAGCACAGATACGCAGTATTTT
14,-,TRBV11-2,-,TRBJ2-7,CASSLNRLSYEQYF,TGTGCCAGCAGCTTAAATAGACTAAGCTACGAGCAGTACTTC
17,TRBD1,TRBV28,-,TRBJ1-2,CASSFQPPHRGFYGYTF,TGTGCCAGCAGTTTCCAACCCCCTCACAGGGGATTCTATGGCTACACCTTC
19,-,TRBV6-1,-,TRBJ2-1,CASSEIARTLSSSYNEQFF,TGTGCCAGCAGTGAAATCGCCCGGACACTATCCAGCTCCTACAATGAGCAGTTCTTC
15,TRBD1,TRBV14,-,TRBJ2-7,CASSQPGTGFREQYF,TGTGCCAGCAGCCAACCCGGGACAGGCTTTAGGGAGCAGTACTTC
11,-,TRBV7-9,few,TRBJ1-1,CASSPRRYAFF,TGTGCCAGCAGCCCCCGGAGATACGCTTTCTTT
15,TRBD2,TRBV2,-,TRBJ2-1,CASSSSSGIGNEQFF,TGTGCCAGCAGTTCGTCTAGCGGGATCGGCAATGAGCAGTTCTTC
13,TRBD2,TRBV30,-,TRBJ2-4,CAWNGGRRDIQYF,TGTGCCTGGAACGGCGGGAGGCGAGACATTCAGTACTTC
16,-,TRBV4-1,once,TRBJ2-5,CASSQVRADGQETQYF,TGCGCCAGCAGCCAAGTTCGGGCCGATGGGCAAGAGACCCAGTACTTC
16,TRBD2,TRBV2,-,TRBJ2-7,CASRRGLAHTSYEQYF,TGTGCCAGCAGGAGGGGACTAGCGCATACCTCCTACGAGCAGTACTTC
12,-,TRBV19,-,TRBJ2-3,CASSAQADTQYF,TGTGCCAGTAGCGCACAGGCAGATACGCAGTATTTT
11,-,TRBV20-1,-,TRBJ1-2,CSGNQGGGYTF,TGCAGTGGGAACCAGGGAGGGGGCTACACCTTC
15,-,TRBV6-1,-,TRBJ2-2,CARGVSWGNTGELFF,TGTGCCCGCGGTGTATCTTGGGGAAACACCGGGGAGCTGTTTTTT
14,TRBD1,TRBV19,-,TRBJ2-5,CASSRDRAWETQYF,TGTGCCAGTAGTAGGGACAGGGCTTGGGAGACCCAGTACTTC
15,-,TRBV6-5,-,TRBJ1-5,CASSYDGFGNQPQHF,TGTGCCAGCAGTTATGATGGGTTCGGCAATCAGCCCCAGCATTTT
11,-,TRBV10-1,-,TRBJ2-2,CASKDTGELFF,TGCGCCAGCAAGGACACCGGGGAGCTGTTTTTT
15,-,TRBV19,-,TRBJ1-5,CASSIVQGGNQPQHF,TGTGCCAGTAGTATTGTTCAGGGAGGCAATCAGCCCCAGCATTTT
17,-,TRBV18,-,TRBJ2-1,CASSHIAPDSFLGEQFF,TGTGCCAGCTCCCACATTGCGCCGGACAGCTTCTTAGGTGAGCAGTTCTTC
14,-,TRBV7-8,-,TRBJ2-5,CASSTAQGRETQYF,TGTGCCAGCAGTACCGCTCAGGGGAGAGAGACCCAGTACTTC
14,TRBD1,TRBV27,-,TRBJ1-2,CASSFRDRGYGYTF,TGTGCCAGCAGTTTTCGGGACAGGGGCTATGGCTACACCTTC
13,-,TRBV19,-,TRBJ2-1,CASSIPPGGEQFF,TGTGCCAGTAGTATACCGCCTGGGGGTGAGCAGTTCTTC
15,-,TRBV12-5,-,TRBJ1-1,CASGLVQTGNTEAFF,TGTGCTAGTGGTTTGGTACAGACAGGGAACACTGAAGCTTTCTTT
13,-,TRBV7-8,-,TRBJ2-2,CASAWEWGGELFF,TGTGCCAGCGCCTGGGAGTGGGGCGGGGAGCTGTTTTTT
13,-,TRBV6-1,-,TRBJ2-7,CASQRDLNYEQYF,TGTGCCAGCCAACGTGACCTGAACTACGAGCAGTACTTC
15,-,TRBV7-2,-,TRBJ1-5,CASSFSRYSNQPQHF,TGTGCCAGCAGCTTCTCGAGATATAGCAATCAGCCCCAGCATTTT
19,-,TRBV4-3,-,TRBJ2-2,CASSHDSSYGDLPYGELFF,TGCGCCAGCAGCCATGATTCGTCATACGGGGACCTGCCATACGGGGAGCTGTTTTTT